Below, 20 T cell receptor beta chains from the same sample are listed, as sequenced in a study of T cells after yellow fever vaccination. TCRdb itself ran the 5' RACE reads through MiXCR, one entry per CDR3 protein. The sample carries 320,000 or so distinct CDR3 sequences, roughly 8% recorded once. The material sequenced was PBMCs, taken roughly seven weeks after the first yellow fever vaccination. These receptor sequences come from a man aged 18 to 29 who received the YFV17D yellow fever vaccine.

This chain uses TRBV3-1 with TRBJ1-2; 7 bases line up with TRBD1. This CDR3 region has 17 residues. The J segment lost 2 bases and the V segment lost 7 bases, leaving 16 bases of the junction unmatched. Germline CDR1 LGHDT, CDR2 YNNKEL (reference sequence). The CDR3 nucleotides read TGTGCCAGCACCAAGGAGGTACGGGGGACAGCCAACTATGGCTACACCTTC. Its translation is CASTKEVRGTANYGYTF. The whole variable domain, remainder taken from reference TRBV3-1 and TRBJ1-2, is DTAVSQTPKYLVTQMGNDKSIKCEQNLGHDTMYWYKQDSKKFLKIMFSYNNKELIINETVPNRFSPKSPDKAHLNLHINSLELGDSAVYFCASTKEVRGTANYGYTFGSGTRLTVV.

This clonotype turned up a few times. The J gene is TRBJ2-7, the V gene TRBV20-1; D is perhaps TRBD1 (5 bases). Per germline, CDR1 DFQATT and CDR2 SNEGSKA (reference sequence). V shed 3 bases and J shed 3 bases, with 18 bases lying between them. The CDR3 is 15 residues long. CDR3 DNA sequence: TGCAGTGCTAGCCCCACGGCGAAGGGGTTCTACGAGCAGTACGTC. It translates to CSASPTAKGFYEQYV.

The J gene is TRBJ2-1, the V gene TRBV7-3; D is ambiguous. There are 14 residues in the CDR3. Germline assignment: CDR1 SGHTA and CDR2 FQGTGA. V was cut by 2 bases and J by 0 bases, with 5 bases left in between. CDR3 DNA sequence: TGTGCCAGCAGCTTATTCGCCTCCTACAATGAGCAGTTCTTC. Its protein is CASSLFASYNEQFF. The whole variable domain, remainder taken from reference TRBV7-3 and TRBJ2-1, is GAGVSQTPSNKVTEKGKYVELRCDPISGHTALYWYRQSLGQGPEFLIYFQGTGAADDSGLPNDRFFAVRPEGSVSTLKIQRTERGDSAVYLCASSLFASYNEQFFGPGTRLTVL.

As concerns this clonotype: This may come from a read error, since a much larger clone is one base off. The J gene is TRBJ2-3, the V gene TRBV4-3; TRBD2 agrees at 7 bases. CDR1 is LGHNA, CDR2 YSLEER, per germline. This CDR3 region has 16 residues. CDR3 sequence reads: CACSQIVAGFTDTQYF. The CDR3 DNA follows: TGCGCCTGCAGCCAAATCGTAGCGGGCTTCACAGATACGCAGTATTTT.

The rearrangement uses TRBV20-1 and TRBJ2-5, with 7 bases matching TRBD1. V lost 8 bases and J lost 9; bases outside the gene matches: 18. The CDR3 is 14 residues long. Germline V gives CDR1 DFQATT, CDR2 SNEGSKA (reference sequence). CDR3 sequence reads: CSIFLRGGLSAQYF. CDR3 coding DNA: TGCAGTATCTTCCTAAGAGGGGGCCTCTCCGCCCAGTACTTC.

As DNA, the CDR3 is TGCGCCAGCAGCCAAGAAGGGGTTTGGACTGAAGCTTTCTTT. This encodes CASSQEGVWTEAFF. The chain links TRBV4-3 to TRBJ1-1, with D perhaps matching TRBD1 (5 bases). CDR3 size: 14 residues. CDR1 LGHNA and CDR2 YSLEER come from the germline V gene. The V end lost 0 bases, the J end lost 5 bases, and 10 bases lay between the germline ends.

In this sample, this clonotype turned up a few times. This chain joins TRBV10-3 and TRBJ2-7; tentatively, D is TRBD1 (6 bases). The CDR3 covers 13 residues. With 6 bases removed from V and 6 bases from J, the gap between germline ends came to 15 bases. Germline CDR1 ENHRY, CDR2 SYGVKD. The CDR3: CAIRAGASLEQYF. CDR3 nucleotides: TGTGCCATCAGAGCAGGGGCCTCCCTCGAGCAGTACTTC.

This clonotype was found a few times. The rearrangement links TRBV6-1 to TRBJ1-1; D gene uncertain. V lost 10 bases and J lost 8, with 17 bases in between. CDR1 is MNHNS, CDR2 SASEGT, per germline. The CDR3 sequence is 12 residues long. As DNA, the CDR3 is TGTGCCACCACTGCGGTCGGGGAAGAAGCTTTCTTT. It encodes CATTAVGEEAFF.

CDR3 residues: CSARDLRAIQETQYF. The CDR3, as DNA: TGCAGTGCTAGAGATCTAAGGGCAATACAAGAGACCCAGTACTTC. V usage is TRBV20-1 and J usage is TRBJ2-5; D ambiguous. Trimming cost V 0 bases and J 2 bases, with 13 bases left between them. The germline V gene encodes CDR1 DFQATT and CDR2 SNEGSKA (reference sequence). The CDR3 is 15 amino acids.

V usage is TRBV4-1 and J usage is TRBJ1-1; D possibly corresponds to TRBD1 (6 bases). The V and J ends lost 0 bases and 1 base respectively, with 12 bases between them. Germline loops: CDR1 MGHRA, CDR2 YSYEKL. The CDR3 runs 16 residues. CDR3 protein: CASSQDQDSRNTEAFF. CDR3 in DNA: TGCGCCAGCAGCCAAGACCAGGACAGTAGGAACACTGAAGCTTTCTTT.

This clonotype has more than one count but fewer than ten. In DNA form, the CDR3 reads TGTGCCAGCAGCTTCACTAACAGGGGGGAATACGAGCAGTACTTC. It is translated as CASSFTNRGEYEQYF. The V gene is TRBV11-2, the J gene TRBJ2-7, with 8 nucleotides matching TRBD1. CDR3 length equals 15 residues. Germline CDR1 is SGHAT and CDR2 is FQNNGV. V lost 3 bases to trimming and J lost 4 bases; unmatched junction nucleotides: 8.

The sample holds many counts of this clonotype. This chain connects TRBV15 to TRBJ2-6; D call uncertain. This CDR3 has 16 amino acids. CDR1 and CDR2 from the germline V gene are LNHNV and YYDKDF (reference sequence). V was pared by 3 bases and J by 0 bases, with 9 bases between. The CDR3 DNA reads TGTGCCACCAGCAGGGGCAGATACTCTGGGGCCAACGTCCTGACTTTC. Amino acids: CATSRGRYSGANVLTF.

In nucleotides, the CDR3 is TGTGCCAGCGGACCGTGGGACAGGGGCCGGGAGACCCAGTACTTC. Translation gives CASGPWDRGRETQYF. V and J are TRBV11-2 and TRBJ2-5; 10 bases line up with TRBD1. CDR1 is SGHAT, CDR2 FQNNGV, per germline. J lost 5 bases, V lost 8 bases, and 11 bases had no gene match. The CDR3 totals 15 residues.

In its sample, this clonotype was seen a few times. The CDR3 is CASSASAGYQPQHF. In DNA form, the CDR3 reads TGTGCCAGCTCGGCTTCGGCGGGGTATCAGCCCCAGCATTTT. The V gene is TRBV18, the J gene TRBJ1-5; no clear D. Germline V gene lookup returns CDR1 KGHSH and CDR2 LQKENI. The CDR3 extends over 14 amino acids. Trimming stripped 6 bases from V and 5 bases from J, with 14 bases between.

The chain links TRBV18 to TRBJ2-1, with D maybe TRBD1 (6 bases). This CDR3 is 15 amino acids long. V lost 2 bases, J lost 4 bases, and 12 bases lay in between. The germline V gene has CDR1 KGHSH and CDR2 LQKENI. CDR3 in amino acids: CASSPGWTEYNEQFF. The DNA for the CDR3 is TGTGCCAGCTCACCAGGCTGGACAGAATACAATGAGCAGTTCTTC.

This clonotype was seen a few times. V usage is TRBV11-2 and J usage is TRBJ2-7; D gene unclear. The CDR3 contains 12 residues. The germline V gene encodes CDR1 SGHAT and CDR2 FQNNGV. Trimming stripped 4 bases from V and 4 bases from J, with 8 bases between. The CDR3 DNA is TGTGCCAGCAGCTCCTTGTCATACGAGCAGTACGTC. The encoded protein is CASSSLSYEQYV.

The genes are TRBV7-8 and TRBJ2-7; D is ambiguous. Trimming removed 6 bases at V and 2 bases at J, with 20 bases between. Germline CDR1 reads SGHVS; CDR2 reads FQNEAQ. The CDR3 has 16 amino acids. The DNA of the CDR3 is TGTGCCAGCAGGCCAGAACTTTCTTGGATCGCCTACGAGCAGTACTTC. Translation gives CASRPELSWIAYEQYF.

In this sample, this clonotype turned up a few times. DNA of the CDR3: TGTGCCAGCAGCTCCTCGTTAGCGGCGGCCGGCACAGATACGCAGTATTTT. It is translated as CASSSSLAAAGTDTQYF. This chain joins TRBV7-8 and TRBJ2-3; D may be TRBD2 (6 bases). CDR3 length equals 17 residues. V was clipped by 4 bases and J by 1 base, with 18 bases between them. Germline CDR1 and CDR2: SGHVS and FQNEAQ. The entire variable domain, with the rest obtained from reference TRBV7-8 and TRBJ2-3, is as follows: GAGVSQSPRYKVAKRGQDVALRCDPISGHVSLFWYQQALGQGPEFLTYFQNEAQLDKSGLPSDRFFAERPEGSVSTLKIQRTQQEDSAVYLCASSSSLAAAGTDTQYFGPGTRLTVL.

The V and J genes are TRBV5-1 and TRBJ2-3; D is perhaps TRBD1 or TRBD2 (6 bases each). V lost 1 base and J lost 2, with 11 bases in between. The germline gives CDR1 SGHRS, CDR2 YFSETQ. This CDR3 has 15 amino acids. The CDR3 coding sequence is TGCGCCAGCAGCTTGTTCTCGGGGGCCACAGATACGCAGTATTTT. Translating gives CASSLFSGATDTQYF.

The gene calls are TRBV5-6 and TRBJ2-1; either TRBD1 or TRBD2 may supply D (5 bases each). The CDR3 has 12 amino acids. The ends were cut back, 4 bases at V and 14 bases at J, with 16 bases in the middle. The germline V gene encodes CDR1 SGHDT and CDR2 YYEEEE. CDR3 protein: CASSGMTVGKFF. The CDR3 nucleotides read TGTGCCAGCAGCGGTATGACAGTCGGGAAGTTCTTC.